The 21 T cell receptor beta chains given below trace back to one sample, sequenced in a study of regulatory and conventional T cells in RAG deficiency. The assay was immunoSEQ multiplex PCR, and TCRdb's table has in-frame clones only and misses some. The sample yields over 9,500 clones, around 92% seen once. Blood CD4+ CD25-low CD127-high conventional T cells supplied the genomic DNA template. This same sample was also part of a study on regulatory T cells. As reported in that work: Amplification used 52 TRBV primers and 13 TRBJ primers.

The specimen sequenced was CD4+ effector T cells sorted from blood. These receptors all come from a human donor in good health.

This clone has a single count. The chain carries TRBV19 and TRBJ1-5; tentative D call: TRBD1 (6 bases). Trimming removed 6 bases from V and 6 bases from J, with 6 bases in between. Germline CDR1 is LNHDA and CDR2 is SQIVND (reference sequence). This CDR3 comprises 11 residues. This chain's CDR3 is CASRQGQPQHF. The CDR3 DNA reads TGTGCCAGTAGACAGGGTCAGCCCCAGCATTTT. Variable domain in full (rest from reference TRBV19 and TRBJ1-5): DGGITQSPKYLFRKEGQNVTLSCEQNLNHDAMYWYRQDPGQGLRLIYYSQIVNDFQKGDIAEGYSVSREKKESFPLTVTSAQKNPTAFYLCASRQGQPQHFGDGTRLSIL.

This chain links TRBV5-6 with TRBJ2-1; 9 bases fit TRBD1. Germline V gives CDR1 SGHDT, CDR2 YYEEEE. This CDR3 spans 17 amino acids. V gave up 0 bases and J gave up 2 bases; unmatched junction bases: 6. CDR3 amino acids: CASSLGIGTGTYNEQFF. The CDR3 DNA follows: TGTGCCAGCAGCTTGGGTATCGGGACAGGGACCTACAATGAGCAGTTCTTC.

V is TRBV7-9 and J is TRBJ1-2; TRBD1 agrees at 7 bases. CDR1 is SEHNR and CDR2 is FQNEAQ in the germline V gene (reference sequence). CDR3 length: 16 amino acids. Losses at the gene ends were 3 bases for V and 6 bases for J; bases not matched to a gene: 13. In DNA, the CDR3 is TGTGCCAGCAGCTTGGGACAGCCAGGGGGTATTGATGGCTACACCTTC. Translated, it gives CASSLGQPGGIDGYTF. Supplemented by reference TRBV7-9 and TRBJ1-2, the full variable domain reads DTGVSQNPRHKITKRGQNVTFRCDPISEHNRLYWYRQTLGQGPEFLTYFQNEAQLEKSRLLSDRFSAERPKGSFSTLEIQRTEQGDSAMYLCASSLGQPGGIDGYTFGSGTRLTVV.

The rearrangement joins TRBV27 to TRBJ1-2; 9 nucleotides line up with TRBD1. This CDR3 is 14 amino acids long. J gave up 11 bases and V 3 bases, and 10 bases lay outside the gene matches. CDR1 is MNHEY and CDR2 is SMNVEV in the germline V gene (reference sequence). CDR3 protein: CASSFFAGTGSYTF. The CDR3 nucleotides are TGTGCCAGCAGTTTTTTTGCGGGGACAGGGTCATACACCTTC.

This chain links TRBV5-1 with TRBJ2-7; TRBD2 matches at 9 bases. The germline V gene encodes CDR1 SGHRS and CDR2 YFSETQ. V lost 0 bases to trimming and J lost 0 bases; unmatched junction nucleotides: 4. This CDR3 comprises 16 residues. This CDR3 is CASSLAPSGISYEQYF. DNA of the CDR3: TGCGCCAGCAGCTTGGCCCCTAGCGGGATCTCCTACGAGCAGTACTTC.

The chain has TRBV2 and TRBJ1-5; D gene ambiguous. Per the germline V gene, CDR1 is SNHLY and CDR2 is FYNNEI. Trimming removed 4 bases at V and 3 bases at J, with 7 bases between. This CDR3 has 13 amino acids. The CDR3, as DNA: TGTGCCAGCAGTGGTCTGCCCAATCAGCCCCAGCATTTT. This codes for CASSGLPNQPQHF.

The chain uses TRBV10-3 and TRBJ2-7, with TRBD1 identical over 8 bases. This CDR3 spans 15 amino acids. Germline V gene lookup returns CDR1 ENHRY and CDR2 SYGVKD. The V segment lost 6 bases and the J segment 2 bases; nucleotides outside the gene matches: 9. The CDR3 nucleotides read TGTGCCATCAGATCAGCGGACAGGGTAACCTACGAGCAGTACTTC. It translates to CAIRSADRVTYEQYF.

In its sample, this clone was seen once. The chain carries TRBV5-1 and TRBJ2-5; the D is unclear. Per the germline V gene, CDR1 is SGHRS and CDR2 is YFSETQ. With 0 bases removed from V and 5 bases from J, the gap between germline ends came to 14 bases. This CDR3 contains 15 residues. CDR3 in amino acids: CASSLVGRGAETQYF. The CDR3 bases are TGCGCCAGCAGCTTGGTAGGACGAGGTGCGGAGACCCAGTACTTC. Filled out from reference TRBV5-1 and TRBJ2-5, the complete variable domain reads KAGVTQTPRYLIKTRGQQVTLSCSPISGHRSVSWYQQTPGQGLQFLFEYFSETQRNKGNFPGRFSGRQFSNSRSEMNVSTLELGDSALYLCASSLVGRGAETQYFGPGTRLLVL.

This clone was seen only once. The CDR3 sequence: CSVAGESYEQYF. CDR3 nucleotide sequence: TGCAGCGTAGCAGGGGAGAGCTACGAGCAGTACTTC. The V gene is TRBV29-1, the J gene TRBJ2-7; the D gene is possibly TRBD1 (6 bases). Trimming stripped 6 bases from V and 3 bases from J, with 12 bases between. The CDR3 length is 12 residues. Germline CDR1 is SQVTM and CDR2 is ANQGSEA.

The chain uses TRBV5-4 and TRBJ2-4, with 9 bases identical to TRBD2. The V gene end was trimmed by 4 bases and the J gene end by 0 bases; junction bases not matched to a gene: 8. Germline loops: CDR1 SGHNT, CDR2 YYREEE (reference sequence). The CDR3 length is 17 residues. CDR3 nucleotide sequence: TGTGCCAGCAGCCTGACTAGCGGAGTCTTAGCCAAAAACATTCAGTACTTC. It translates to CASSLTSGVLAKNIQYF.

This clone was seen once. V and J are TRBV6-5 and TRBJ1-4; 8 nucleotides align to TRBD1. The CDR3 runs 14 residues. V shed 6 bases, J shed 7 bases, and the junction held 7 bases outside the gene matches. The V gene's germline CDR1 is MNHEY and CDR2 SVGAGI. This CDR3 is CASSRTGSTEKLFF. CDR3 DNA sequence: TGTGCCAGCAGCAGGACAGGGAGTACTGAAAAACTGTTTTTT.

CDR3 bases: TGTGCCAGCAGTGCGGGACAGGGCCCTACTCTCACCGGGGAGCTGTTTTTT. It translates to CASSAGQGPTLTGELFF. The gene calls are TRBV6-1 and TRBJ2-2; 9 bases line up with TRBD1. The V gene end was trimmed by 4 bases and the J gene end by 4 bases; junction bases not matched to a gene: 10. Looked up from germline, CDR1 is MNHNS and CDR2 is SASEGT. This CDR3 region has 17 residues.

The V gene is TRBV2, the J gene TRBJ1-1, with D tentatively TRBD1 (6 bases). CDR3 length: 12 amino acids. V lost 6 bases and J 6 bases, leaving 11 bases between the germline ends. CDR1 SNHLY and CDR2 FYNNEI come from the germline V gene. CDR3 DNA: TGTGCCAGCAGGAGGGACATTCCTGAAGCTTTCTTT. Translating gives CASRRDIPEAFF.

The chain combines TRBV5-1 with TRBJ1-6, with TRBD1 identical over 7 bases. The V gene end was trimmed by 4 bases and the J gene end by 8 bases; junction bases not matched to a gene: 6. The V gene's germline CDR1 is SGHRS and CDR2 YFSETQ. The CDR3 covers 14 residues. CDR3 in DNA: TGCGCCAGCAGCATAGGACAGGTTTATTCACCCCTCCACTTT. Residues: CASSIGQVYSPLHF.

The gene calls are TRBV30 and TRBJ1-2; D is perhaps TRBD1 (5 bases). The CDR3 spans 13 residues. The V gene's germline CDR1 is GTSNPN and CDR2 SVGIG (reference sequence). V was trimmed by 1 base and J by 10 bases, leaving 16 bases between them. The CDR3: CAWSAGPYGDYTF. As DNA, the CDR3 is TGTGCCTGGAGTGCGGGGCCGTATGGTGACTACACCTTC. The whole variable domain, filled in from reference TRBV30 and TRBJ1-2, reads SQTIHQWPATLVQPVGSPLSLECTVEGTSNPNLYWYRQAAGRGLQLLFYSVGIGQISSEVPQNLSASRPQDRQFILSSKKLLLSDSGFYLCAWSAGPYGDYTFGSGTRLTVV.

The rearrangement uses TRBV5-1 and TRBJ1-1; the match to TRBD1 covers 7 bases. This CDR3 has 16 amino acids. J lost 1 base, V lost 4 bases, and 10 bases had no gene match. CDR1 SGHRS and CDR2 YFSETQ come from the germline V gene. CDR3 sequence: CASSDPRQGPNTEAFF. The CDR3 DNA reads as TGCGCCAGCAGCGACCCCAGACAGGGACCGAACACTGAAGCTTTCTTT.

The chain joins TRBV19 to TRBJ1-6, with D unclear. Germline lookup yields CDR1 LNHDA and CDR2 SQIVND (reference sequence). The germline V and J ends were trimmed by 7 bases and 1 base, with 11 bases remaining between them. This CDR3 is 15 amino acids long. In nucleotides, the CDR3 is TGTGCCAGTACGACTGGAGCTTCCTATAATTCACCCCTCCACTTT. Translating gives CASTTGASYNSPLHF.

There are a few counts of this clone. CDR3 region: CASSQDQQQRQFF. As DNA, the CDR3 is TGTGCCAGCAGCCAAGATCAGCAGCAGAGACAGTTCTTC. The rearrangement uses TRBV14 and TRBJ2-1; D unresolved. Trimming left V 0 bases short and J 13 bases short, with 13 bases between. The CDR3 has 13 amino acids. The germline gives CDR1 SGHDN, CDR2 FVKESK.

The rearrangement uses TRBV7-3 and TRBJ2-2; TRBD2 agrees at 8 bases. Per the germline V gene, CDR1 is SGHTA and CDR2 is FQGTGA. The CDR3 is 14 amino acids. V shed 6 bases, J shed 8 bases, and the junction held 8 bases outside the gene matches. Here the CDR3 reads CASSPILAEGELFF. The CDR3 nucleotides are TGTGCCAGCAGTCCTATACTAGCGGAGGGGGAGCTGTTTTTT.

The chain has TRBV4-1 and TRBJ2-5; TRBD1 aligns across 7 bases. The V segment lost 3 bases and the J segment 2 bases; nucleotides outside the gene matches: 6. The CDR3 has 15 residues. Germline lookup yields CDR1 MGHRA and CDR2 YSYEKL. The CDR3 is CASSHGTARQETQYF. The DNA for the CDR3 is TGCGCCAGCAGCCACGGGACAGCTCGGCAAGAGACCCAGTACTTC.

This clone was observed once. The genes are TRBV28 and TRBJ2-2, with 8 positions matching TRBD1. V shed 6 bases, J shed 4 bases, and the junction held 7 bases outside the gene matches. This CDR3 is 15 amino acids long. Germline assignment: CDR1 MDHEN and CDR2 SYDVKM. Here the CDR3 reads CASRIDRGGTGELFF. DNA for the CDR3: TGTGCCAGCAGAATAGACAGGGGCGGCACCGGGGAGCTGTTTTTT.